One and the same sample provided the 8 T cell receptor beta chains below, sequenced in a study of blood T cell repertoires in COVID-19. Clones were read by immunoSEQ multiplex PCR, and TCRdb kept only the in-frame ones, dropping some. The profile shows some 31,000 clones, around 91% of them singletons. What was sequenced was peripheral blood. Source of these receptors: a man in his sixties with active COVID-19.

This clone was detected once. This rearrangement joins TRBV7-2 to TRBJ2-7; D is possibly TRBD2 (5 bases). Trimming stripped 3 bases from V and 7 bases from J, with 10 bases between. Germline CDR1 reads SGHTA; CDR2 reads FQGNSA. The CDR3 extends over 12 amino acids. CDR3 coding DNA: TGTGCCAGCAGCTTGGGGAGTTGGGAGCAGTACTTC. Protein product: CASSLGSWEQYF.

As DNA, the CDR3 is TGTGCCAGCAGTGAAGGGAGGAGCGGGGGGGCCTCCTACAATGAGCAGTTCTTC. Its protein is CASSEGRSGGASYNEQFF. This sequence joins TRBV6-1 and TRBJ2-1; 10 nucleotides match TRBD2. The CDR3 length is 18 residues. Germline-derived CDR1 and CDR2 are MNHNS and SASEGT. Trimming at V came to 1 base and at J to 0 bases, leaving 6 bases not matched to a gene.

The J gene is TRBJ1-1, the V gene TRBV15; 9 nucleotides match TRBD1. Per germline, CDR1 LNHNV and CDR2 YYDKDF (reference sequence). This CDR3 has 13 residues. The ends lost 1 base at V and 12 bases at J; junction bases unmatched: 6. The CDR3 sequence is CATSRAGTGSPFF. CDR3 coding DNA: TGTGCCACCAGCAGAGCCGGGACAGGGTCTCCTTTCTTT.

The J gene is TRBJ2-7, the V gene TRBV28; possibly TRBD2 for D (6 bases). The CDR3 sequence is 16 residues long. V was pared by 4 bases and J by 0 bases, with 16 bases between. The germline V gene encodes CDR1 MDHEN and CDR2 SYDVKM. This chain's CDR3 is CASSSPSVGISYEQYF. CDR3 DNA: TGTGCCAGCAGTTCCCCTAGCGTGGGGATCTCCTACGAGCAGTACTTC.

The rearrangement links TRBV6-6 to TRBJ1-2; TRBD1 aligns across 9 bases. The CDR3 sequence is 14 residues long. Looked up from germline, CDR1 is MNHNY and CDR2 is SVGAGI (reference sequence). The V and J ends lost 5 bases and 8 bases, in that order; junction bases with no gene match: 9. CDR3 protein: CASSTPGQGKGYTF. In DNA, the CDR3 is TGTGCCAGCAGTACACCGGGACAGGGAAAAGGCTACACCTTC.

This sequence joins TRBV6-5 and TRBJ1-2, with a weak D call TRBD1 (5 bases). Trimming left V 5 bases short and J 3 bases short, with 13 bases between. Per the germline V gene, CDR1 is MNHEY and CDR2 is SVGAGI. The CDR3 has 14 amino acids. DNA for the CDR3: TGTGCCAGCAGTCCCCGGGGGATCCACTATGGCTACACCTTC. It codes for CASSPRGIHYGYTF.

V is TRBV7-9 and J is TRBJ2-3, with 7 bases lining up with TRBD1. V trimming: 5 bases; J trimming: 0 bases; junction bases outside the gene matches: 5. Germline CDR1 is SEHNR and CDR2 is FQNEAQ (reference sequence). CDR3 size: 15 residues. CDR3 protein: CASSLTGQSTDTQYF. CDR3 sequence (DNA): TGTGCCAGCAGCCTTACGGGACAGAGCACAGATACGCAGTATTTT.

V and J are TRBV19 and TRBJ2-7; TRBD2 aligns across 10 bases. The length of the CDR3 is 17 residues. In germline, CDR1 is LNHDA, CDR2 SQIVND (reference sequence). V gave up 0 bases and J gave up 5 bases; unmatched junction bases: 10. CDR3 sequence (DNA): TGTGCCAGTAGTATAGATCCGGGTTTAGCGGGGGGCAACGAGCAGTACTTC. The encoded protein is CASSIDPGLAGGNEQYF.